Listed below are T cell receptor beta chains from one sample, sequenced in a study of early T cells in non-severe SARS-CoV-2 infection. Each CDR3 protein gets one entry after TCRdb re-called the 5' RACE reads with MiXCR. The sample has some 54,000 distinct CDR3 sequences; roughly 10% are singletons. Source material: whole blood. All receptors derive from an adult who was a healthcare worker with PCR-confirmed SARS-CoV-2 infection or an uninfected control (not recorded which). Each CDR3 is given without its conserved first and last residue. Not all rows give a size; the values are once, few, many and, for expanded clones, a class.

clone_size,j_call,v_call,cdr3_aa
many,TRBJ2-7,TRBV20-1,SASRQGFIYEQY
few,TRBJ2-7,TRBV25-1,ASIPDGWGGEQY
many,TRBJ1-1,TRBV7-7,ASSFSTGSEAF
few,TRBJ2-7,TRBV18,ASSQIGEQY
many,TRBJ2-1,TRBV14,ASSQDPAEPYNEQF
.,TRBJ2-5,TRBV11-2,ASSPHGTGDETQY
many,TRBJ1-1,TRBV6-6,ASSYDGRRNTEAF
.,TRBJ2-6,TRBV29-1,SVDQSPGANVLT
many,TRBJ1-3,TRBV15,ATSRARPSGNTIY
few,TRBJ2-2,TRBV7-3,ASSLGTRLGTGELF
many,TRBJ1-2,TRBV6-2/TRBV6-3,ASGRTERTYGYT
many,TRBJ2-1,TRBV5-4,ASSLGGTHNEQF
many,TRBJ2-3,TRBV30,AWSVLRTGGADTQY
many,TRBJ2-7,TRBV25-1,ASSIGGQTYEQY
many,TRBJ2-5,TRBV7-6,ASSSREETQY
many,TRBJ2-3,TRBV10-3,AISARPTDTQY
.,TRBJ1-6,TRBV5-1,ASSFGPNSPLH
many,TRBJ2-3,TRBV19,ASSLSGWAPSTDTQY
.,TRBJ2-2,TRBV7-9,ASSLGTGENTGELF
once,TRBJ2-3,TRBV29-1,SVNRDRVPDTQY
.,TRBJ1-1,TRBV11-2,ASSFNMATEAF
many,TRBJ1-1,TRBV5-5,ATTKSFMNTEAF
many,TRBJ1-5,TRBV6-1,ASSDGDRGVQH
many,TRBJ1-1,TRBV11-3,ASSHGDGETEAF
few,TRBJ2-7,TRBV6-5,ASSQPGNYEQY
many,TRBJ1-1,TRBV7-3,ASGQGANTEAF
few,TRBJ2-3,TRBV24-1,ATGGGATDTQY
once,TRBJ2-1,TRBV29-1,SVEDPSLWTEQF
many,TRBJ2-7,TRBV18,ASSPVRGLVKHEQY
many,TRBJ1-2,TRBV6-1,ASRARDGNYGYT
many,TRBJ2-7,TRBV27,ASSLSGTVTYEQY
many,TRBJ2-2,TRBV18,ASSPWETLNTGELF
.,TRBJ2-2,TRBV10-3,AIRDREAGELF
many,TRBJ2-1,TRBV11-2,ASSLEVAETYNEQF
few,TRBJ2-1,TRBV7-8,ASSPTMSGDYNEQF
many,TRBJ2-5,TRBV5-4,ASSVNRMGAQETQY
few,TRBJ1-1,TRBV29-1,SAGTGFAEAF